This paragraph reports one T cell receptor beta chain. These data originate in a study of cytomegalovirus exposure and HLA in healthy donors. Both 60 Vbeta primers and 13 Jbeta primers went into the PCR. This table comes from immunoSEQ multiplex PCR, and its TCRdb copy is limited to in-frame clones, with some not included. The sample lists about 130,000 clones, roughly three quarters occurring once. The CDR3 is 14 amino acids. Trimming took 1 base from V and 12 from J; bases not matched to a gene: 5. Germline lookup yields CDR1 MDHEN and CDR2 SYDVKM. This TCR was recovered from a man aged 25-45 years in good health and CMV-seronegative. The rearrangement joins TRBV28 to TRBJ2-7; the match to TRBD2 covers 14 bases. Sequences were obtained from PBMCs. The CDR3 spells CASSLSGTSGSPYF. The CDR3 coding sequence is TGTGCCAGCAGTTTATCCGGGACTAGCGGGAGTCCGTACTTC. Using reference TRBV28 and TRBJ2-7 for the parts outside the CDR3, the full variable domain is DVKVTQSSRYLVKRTGEKVFLECVQDMDHENMFWYRQDPGLGLRLIYFSYDVKMKEKGDIPEGYSVSREKKERFSLILESASTNQTSMYLCASSLSGTSGSPYFGPGTRLTVT.